The clone carrying this TCR beta chain was counted ten times or more. Its matching antigen is unknown. Template material for amplifying TCR beta CDR3 regions consisted of RNA transcripts. HTBI primers were used for first-round RT-PCR of the TCR CDR3. MiXCR was run by TCRdb on the multiplex PCR reads, yielding one entry per CDR3 protein. The sample records a few hundred thousand distinct CDR3 sequences, more than 11% being singletons. This CDR3 has 16 amino acids. Germline-derived CDR1 and CDR2 are DFQATT and SNEGSKA (reference sequence). V lost 6 bases and J 1 base, leaving 18 bases between the germline ends. This record comes from a study of T cells in Graves' hyperthyroidism and ophthalmopathy. Regarding the study as a whole: A model of 13 V-J features distinguished ophthalmopathy from stable hyperthyroidism. Most clonotypes expanded in the thyroid (above 0.001) were also present in blood.

Aged 18 to 65, the patients had hyperthyroidism that was newly diagnosed and had lasted under 2 months. The V gene is TRBV20-1, the J gene TRBJ1-4; D might be TRBD1 (6 bases). The TCR comes from a woman aged 25 to 45 with Graves' hyperthyroidism that later progressed to Graves' ophthalmopathy. Input material: blood. The CDR3 reads CSAPSPAGVTNEKLFF. As DNA, the CDR3 is TGCAGTGCCCCTTCTCCCGCAGGGGTAACTAATGAAAAACTGTTTTTT.